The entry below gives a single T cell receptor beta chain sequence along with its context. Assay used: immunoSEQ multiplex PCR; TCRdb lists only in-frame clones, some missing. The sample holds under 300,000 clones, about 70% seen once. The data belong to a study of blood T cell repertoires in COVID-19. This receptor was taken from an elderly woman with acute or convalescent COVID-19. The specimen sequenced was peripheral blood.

Written as DNA, the CDR3 is TGTGCCAGTACAGACCAAGAGACCCAGTACTTC. This translates into CASTDQETQYF. The chain carries TRBV2 and TRBJ2-5; no firm D call. V was pared by 9 bases and J by 0 bases, with 5 bases between. Germline CDR1 SNHLY, CDR2 FYNNEI. CDR3 length: 11 amino acids.